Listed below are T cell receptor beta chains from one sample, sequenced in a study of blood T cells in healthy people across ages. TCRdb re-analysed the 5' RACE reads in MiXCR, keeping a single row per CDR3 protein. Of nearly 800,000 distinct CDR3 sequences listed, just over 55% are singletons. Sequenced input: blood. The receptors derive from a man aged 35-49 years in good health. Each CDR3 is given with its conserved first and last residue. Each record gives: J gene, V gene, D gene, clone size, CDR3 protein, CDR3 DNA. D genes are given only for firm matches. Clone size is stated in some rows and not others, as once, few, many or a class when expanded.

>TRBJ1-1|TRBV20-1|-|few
CSALKQGSRIWIQAFF
TGCAGTGCTCTAAAACAGGGATCCCGAATTTGGATACAAGCTTTCTTT
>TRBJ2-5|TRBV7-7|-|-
CASSLGAGRVQETQYF
TGTGCCAGCAGCTTAGGGGCAGGGAGAGTCCAAGAGACCCAGTACTTC
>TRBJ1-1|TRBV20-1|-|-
CSAISWIRSEAFF
TGCAGTGCTATAAGTTGGATCAGGAGTGAGGCTTTCTTT
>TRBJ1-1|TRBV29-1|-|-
CSARQGREDTEAFF
TGCAGCGCCCGCCAGGGGCGCGAGGACACTGAAGCTTTCTTT
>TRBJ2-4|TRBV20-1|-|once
CSAPIYLAKNIQYF
TGCAGTGCCCCGATTTATCTAGCCAAAAACATTCAGTACTTC
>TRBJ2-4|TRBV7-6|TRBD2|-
CASSLAGGTRSVEQYF
TGTGCCAGCAGCTTAGCGGGGGGGACTAGGTCAGTTGAGCAGTACTTC
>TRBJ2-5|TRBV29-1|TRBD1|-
CSARTGTGVSETQYF
TGCAGCGCACGAACCGGGACAGGGGTTTCGGAGACCCAGTACTTC
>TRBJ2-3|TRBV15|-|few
CATSRSSFIYGKRYF
TGTGCCACCAGCAGGTCCTCCTTTATATATGGAAAACGGTATTTT
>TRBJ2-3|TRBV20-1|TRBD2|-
CSARATSGRAGGTQYF
TGCAGTGCTAGAGCGACTAGCGGGAGGGCCGGGGGTACGCAGTATTTT
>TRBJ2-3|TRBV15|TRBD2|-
CATSRTTSGRLSTDTQYF
TGTGCCACCAGCAGAACGACTAGCGGGAGGCTAAGCACAGATACGCAGTATTTT
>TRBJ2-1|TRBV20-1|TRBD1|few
CSASRQGVVFF
TGCAGTGCTAGTAGACAGGGGGTGGTGTTCTTC
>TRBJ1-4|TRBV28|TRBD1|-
CASSSGQGTTNEKLFF
TGTGCCAGCAGCTCAGGACAGGGGACAACTAATGAAAAACTGTTTTTT
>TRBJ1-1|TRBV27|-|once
CASSIQTGLNTEAFF
TGTGCCAGCAGTATACAGACAGGCTTGAACACTGAAGCTTTCTTT
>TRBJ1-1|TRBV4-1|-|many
CASSQTTGTYEAFF
TGCGCCAGCAGCCAAACAACCGGGACATATGAAGCTTTCTTT
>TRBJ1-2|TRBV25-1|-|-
CASSESYGYTF
TGTGCCAGCAGTGAAAGCTATGGCTACACCTTC
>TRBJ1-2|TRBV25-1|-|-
CVSSDNYGCTF
-
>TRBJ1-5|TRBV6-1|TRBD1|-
CASVRTGGNQPQHF
TGTGCCAGCGTCAGAACAGGGGGCAATCAGCCCCAGCATTTT
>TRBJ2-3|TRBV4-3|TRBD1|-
CASSQELGQGGADTQYF
TGCGCCAGCAGCCAAGAACTGGGACAGGGAGGCGCAGATACGCAGTATTTT
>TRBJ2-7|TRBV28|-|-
CASSQTGTHYEQYF
TGTGCCAGCAGTCAGACCGGGACTCACTACGAGCAGTACTTC
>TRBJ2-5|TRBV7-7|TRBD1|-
CASSSRTGHQETQYF
TGTGCCAGCAGCTCAAGGACAGGACACCAAGAGACCCAGTACTTC
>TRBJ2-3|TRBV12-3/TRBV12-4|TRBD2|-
CASNPGGVGTDTQYF
TGTGCCAGCAACCCCGGGGGGGTCGGCACAGATACGCAGTATTTT
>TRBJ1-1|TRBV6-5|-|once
CASSYRGSWTEAFF
TGTGCCAGCAGTTATAGGGGGTCGTGGACTGAAGCTTTCTTT
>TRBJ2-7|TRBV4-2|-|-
CASSQGASAFSYEQYF
TGTGCCAGCAGCCAAGGGGCCTCGGCTTTCTCCTACGAGCAGTACTTC
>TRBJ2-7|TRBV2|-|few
CASRNRYYEQYF
TGTGCCAGCAGGAACAGATACTACGAGCAGTACTTC
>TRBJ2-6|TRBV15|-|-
CATSRDRASGANVLTF
TGTGCCACCAGCAGAGATCGGGCCTCTGGGGCCAACGTCCTGACTTTC
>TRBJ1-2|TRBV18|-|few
CASSLSGTRGGYTF
TGTGCCAGCTCACTCTCCGGGACGCGCGGTGGCTACACCTTC
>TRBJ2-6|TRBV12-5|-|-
CASANSGANVLTF
TGTGCGTCCGCAAACTCTGGGGCCAACGTCCTGACTTTC
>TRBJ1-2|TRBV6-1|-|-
CASTDWDYTF
TGTGCCAGCACTGATTGGGACTACACCTTC
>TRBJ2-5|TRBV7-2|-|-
CASSLVRQGETQYF
TGTGCCAGCAGCTTAGTGCGGCAGGGGGAGACCCAGTACTTC
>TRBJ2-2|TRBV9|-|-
CASSVAEGGTGELFF
TGTGCCAGCAGCGTAGCTGAAGGGGGCACCGGGGAGCTGTTTTTT
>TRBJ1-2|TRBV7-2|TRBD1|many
CASSFGTENYGYTF
TGTGCCAGCAGCTTCGGGACAGAGAACTATGGCTACACCTTC
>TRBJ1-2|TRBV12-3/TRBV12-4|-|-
CASSLGVNYGYTF
TGTGCCAGCAGTTTGGGGGTTAACTATGGCTACACCTTC
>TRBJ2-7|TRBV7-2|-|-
CASSLEGRGGNEQYF
TGTGCCAGCAGCTTAGAGGGCAGGGGTGGCAATGAGCAGTACTTC
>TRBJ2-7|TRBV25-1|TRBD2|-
CASSHPHGLAGYNEQYF
TGTGCCAGCAGCCACCCACACGGGCTAGCGGGGTACAATGAGCAGTACTTC
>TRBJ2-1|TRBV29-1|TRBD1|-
CSVHRGQTNEQFF
TGCAGCGTTCATCGGGGACAGACAAATGAGCAGTTCTTC
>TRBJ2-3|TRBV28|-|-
CASSLVIPTDTQYF
TGTGCCAGCAGTTTAGTCATTCCCACAGATACGCAGTATTTT
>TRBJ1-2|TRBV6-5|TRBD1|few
CASSGLWQGAWGYTF
TGTGCCAGCAGTGGCCTTTGGCAGGGGGCCTGGGGCTACACCTTC
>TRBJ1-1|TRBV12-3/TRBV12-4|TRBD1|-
CASTPTGGRTEAFF
TGTGCCAGCACTCCGACAGGGGGACGGACTGAAGCTTTCTTT
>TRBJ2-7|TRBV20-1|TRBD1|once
CSAEDRVNPYEQYF
TGCAGTGCTGAAGACAGGGTAAACCCCTACGAGCAGTACTTC
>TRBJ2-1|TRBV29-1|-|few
CSVDPGPEQFF
TGCAGCGTTGACCCCGGGCCTGAGCAGTTCTTC
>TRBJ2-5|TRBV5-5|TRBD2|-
CASSPGRGTPGETQYF
TGTGCCAGCAGCCCAGGGAGGGGCACCCCGGGGGAGACCCAGTACTTC
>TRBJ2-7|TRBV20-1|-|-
CSASRSFGSYEQYF
TGCAGTGCTAGCCGGAGTTTCGGCTCCTACGAGCAGTACTTC
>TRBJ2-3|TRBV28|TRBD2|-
CASLTSGGSVEADTQYF
TGTGCCAGCCTGACTAGCGGGGGGTCTGTTGAGGCAGATACGCAGTATTTT
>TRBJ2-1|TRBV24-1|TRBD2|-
CATSSPSGPNEQFF
TGTGCCACCAGTAGTCCTAGCGGGCCTAATGAGCAGTTCTTC
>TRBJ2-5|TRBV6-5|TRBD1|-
CASSGGQILQETRYF
TGTGCCAGCAGTGGGGGACAGATATTACAAGAGACCCGGTACTTC
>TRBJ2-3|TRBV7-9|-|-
CASSLVRLHTQYF
TGTGCCAGCAGCTTAGTAAGGCTTCATACGCAGTATTTT
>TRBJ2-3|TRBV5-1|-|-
CASSLVPRGVGDTQYF
TGCGCCAGCAGCTTGGTACCCAGGGGAGTCGGAGATACGCAGTATTTT
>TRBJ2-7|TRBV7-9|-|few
CASSSRSGTVNYNEQYF
TGTGCCAGCAGCTCACGAAGTGGCACAGTTAACTACAATGAGCAGTACTTC
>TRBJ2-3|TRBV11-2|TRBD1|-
CASSATTGVADTQYF
TGTGCCAGCAGCGCCACTACAGGGGTAGCAGATACGCAGTATTTT
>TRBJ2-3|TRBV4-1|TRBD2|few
CASSQRTSADTDTQYF
TGCGCCAGCAGCCAGAGGACTAGCGCCGACACAGATACGCAGTATTTT
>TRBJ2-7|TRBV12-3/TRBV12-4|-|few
CASRRGNIYEQYF
TGTGCCAGCAGAAGGGGCAATATCTACGAGCAGTACTTC
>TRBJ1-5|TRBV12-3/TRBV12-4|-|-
CASSLQQDQPQHF
TGTGCCAGCAGTTTACAGCAAGATCAGCCCCAGCATTTT
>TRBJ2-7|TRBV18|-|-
CASSPGQARNEQYF
TGTGCCAGCTCACCGGGGCAGGCTCGCAACGAGCAGTACTTC
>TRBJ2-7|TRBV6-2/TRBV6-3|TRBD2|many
CASSRLAGGGEQYF
TGTGCCAGCAGTCGACTAGCGGGAGGAGGTGAGCAGTACTTC
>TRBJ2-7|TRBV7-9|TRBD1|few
CASSYGQAYEQYF
TGTGCCAGCAGTTACGGACAGGCCTACGAGCAGTACTTC